What follows describes a single TCR beta chain. The germline gene is not matched at one end of the junction; a read error may be the cause. The sample comes from a study of blood T cell repertoires in COVID-19. For the study at large: Nucleic acid was either cDNA or gDNA, and it came from T cells, B-cell-depleted T cells, or PBMCs.

This CDR3 has 16 residues. Germline V gives CDR1 SSHAT, CDR2 FNYEAQ (reference sequence). Measured with immunoSEQ multiplex PCR; TCRdb has only the in-frame clones, and not every one. Of 60,000 to 75,000 clones listed, about 85% are singletons. Sequencing was carried out using peripheral blood. The chain carries TRBV7-7 and TRBJ2-3, with D perhaps matching TRBD2 (6 bases). The clonotype originates from a woman aged 45 to 65 with COVID-19, enrolled during active disease. CDR3 in DNA: TGTGCTAGCAGCTTAGGGGTGGCGGGATCCACAGATACGCAGTATTTT. Its translation is CASSLGVAGSTDTQYF.